This passage covers 2 T cell receptor beta chains from one sample sequenced in a study of T cells in Graves' hyperthyroidism and ophthalmopathy. The TCR beta CDR3 regions underwent amplification using RNA transcripts as the source. An initial round of RT-PCR targeting the TCR CDR3 relied on the HTBI primer set. Each CDR3 protein gets one entry after TCRdb re-called the multiplex PCR reads with MiXCR. The sample has fewer than 450,000 distinct CDR3 sequences, over 12% seen once. Sequenced: blood. Receptor source: a woman aged 55-75 years with Graves' ophthalmopathy.

V usage is TRBV20-1 and J usage is TRBJ1-2; TRBD1 is a possible D gene (5 bases). Germline V gives CDR1 DFQATT, CDR2 SNEGSKA (reference sequence). Deletions cut 1 base from V and 1 base from J, with 13 bases between. The CDR3 runs to 15 residues. CDR3 in DNA: TGCAGTGCTAGAGCCTCCGGGACTGTTAACTATGGCTACACCTTC. The encoded protein is CSARASGTVNYGYTF.

The chain carries TRBV11-2 and TRBJ2-5; 15 positions match TRBD2. CDR1 and CDR2 (germline): SGHAT, FQNNGV. The CDR3 contains 16 residues. V shed 5 bases and J 7 bases; nucleotides not matched to a gene: 8. CDR3 sequence reads: CASSIAGLAGGGTQYF. CDR3 coding DNA: TGTGCCAGCAGCATCGCGGGACTAGCGGGAGGTGGGACCCAGTACTTC.